This T cell receptor beta chain was sequenced in a study of CD8 T cells in ankylosing spondylitis. General study findings and limits: Ankylosing spondylitis blood appeared to be characterized by a TCR beta motif of several highly homologous variants.

This CDR3 contains 14 residues. In germline, CDR1 is KGHSH, CDR2 LQKENI. Trimming left V 3 bases short and J 10 bases short, with 13 bases between. TCRdb re-called the 5' RACE reads with MiXCR, one entry per CDR3 protein. The table lists over 130,000 distinct CDR3 sequences, more than 40% of them singletons. As to this clonotype: No antigen is known for it.

This TCR derives from a male donor with ankylosing spondylitis. Sequenced input: synovial fluid, either unsorted or a sorted T cell fraction (not recorded which). The chain carries TRBV18 and TRBJ1-6; weak D call: TRBD1 (6 bases). The CDR3 sequence: CASSPQGRASPLHF. CDR3 nucleotides: TGTGCCAGCTCACCTCAGGGGCGGGCGTCACCCCTCCACTTT.